Listed below are T cell receptor beta chains from one sample, sequenced in a study of blood T cell repertoires in COVID-19. Here immunoSEQ multiplex PCR was the method, and the copy in TCRdb shows in-frame clones only, minus some. Of 85,000 to 130,000 clones listed, over 75% were seen once; the top ten hold around 6%. The specimen was peripheral blood. These receptors were taken from a human donor in a cohort sampled during active COVID-19. Both conserved end residues are part of each CDR3. Each record gives: clone size, V gene, CDR3 protein. Clone size is stated in some rows and not others, as once, few, many or a class when expanded.

abundance: .
v_gene: TRBV7-9
CDR3aa: CASSPAGTGLIRYF

abundance: .
v_gene: TRBV27
CDR3aa: CASSSTGPHGYTF

abundance: few
v_gene: TRBV6-5
CDR3aa: CASSYAPGTSYEQYF

abundance: .
v_gene: TRBV30
CDR3aa: CACSYPGQGAFQQYF

abundance: .
v_gene: TRBV9
CDR3aa: CASSPPPGNVWEQYF

abundance: .
v_gene: TRBV4-1
CDR3aa: CASSLLGGGSYEQYF

abundance: .
v_gene: TRBV19
CDR3aa: CASSTPGLSQETQYF

abundance: .
v_gene: TRBV6-2/TRBV6-3
CDR3aa: CASSETGELNQPQHF

abundance: once
v_gene: TRBV4-1
CDR3aa: CASSQGTGSGITEAFF

abundance: few
v_gene: TRBV5-1
CDR3aa: CASSPMSGTIQTVNSPLHF

abundance: few
v_gene: TRBV6-2/TRBV6-3
CDR3aa: CASSRGSLRISHEQYF

abundance: .
v_gene: TRBV5-1
CDR3aa: CASSPTSGVGYEQYF

abundance: .
v_gene: TRBV6-5
CDR3aa: CASRSGRATNEQFF

abundance: once
v_gene: TRBV30
CDR3aa: CAWSVRGRAPEQFF

abundance: .
v_gene: TRBV7-8
CDR3aa: CASSLGGTIDTQYF

abundance: .
v_gene: TRBV27
CDR3aa: CASSFTGANTGELFF

abundance: .
v_gene: TRBV3-1/TRBV3-2
CDR3aa: CASSHEGTGGEKLFF

abundance: .
v_gene: TRBV30
CDR3aa: CAWSVLSSGGSQPQHF

abundance: .
v_gene: TRBV6-5
CDR3aa: CASSYSVTGPYEQYF

abundance: .
v_gene: TRBV4-3
CDR3aa: CASSPKTSSGPAKNIQYF

abundance: .
v_gene: TRBV6-2/TRBV6-3
CDR3aa: CASSTVAGGQETQYF

abundance: .
v_gene: TRBV5-5
CDR3aa: CASSPVGQESSYNSPLHF

abundance: .
v_gene: TRBV7-9
CDR3aa: CASSLGRAPHNEQFF

abundance: .
v_gene: TRBV6-5
CDR3aa: CASSRDTSRGNTIYF

abundance: .
v_gene: TRBV30
CDR3aa: CAWSWSGYPHEQYF

abundance: .
v_gene: TRBV5-1
CDR3aa: CASRQEGAVNEQYF

abundance: .
v_gene: TRBV7-2
CDR3aa: CASSLRLAGQYNEQFF

abundance: .
v_gene: TRBV27
CDR3aa: CASTIFATSGNPYEQYF

abundance: .
v_gene: TRBV6-5
CDR3aa: CASRGQPYTEAFF

abundance: .
v_gene: TRBV7-2
CDR3aa: CASSSRGSSYEQYF

abundance: .
v_gene: TRBV30
CDR3aa: CAWTPGTSGRVGNEQYF

abundance: .
v_gene: TRBV12-3/TRBV12-4
CDR3aa: CASSLGPYGYTF

abundance: .
v_gene: TRBV7-9
CDR3aa: CASSEGGGRSGNTIYF

abundance: .
v_gene: TRBV15
CDR3aa: CATRVTGGYGYTF

abundance: medium-sized
v_gene: TRBV18
CDR3aa: CASSLAGYSYNEQFF